The 5 T cell receptor beta chains given below trace back to one sample, sequenced in a study of blood T cell repertoires in COVID-19. Method: immunoSEQ multiplex PCR; TCRdb's copy keeps in-frame clones and lacks some. The sample carries 200,000 to 250,000 clones, 80% to 90% recorded once. The sample was PBMCs or T cells enriched from blood (not recorded which). Receptors were obtained from a woman in her late teens or twenties in a cohort exposed to, infected with or recovered from COVID-19 (not recorded which).

The rearrangement uses TRBV9 and TRBJ2-3; D remains ambiguous. Germline lookup yields CDR1 SGDLS and CDR2 YYNGEE. CDR3 size: 12 residues. V was cut by 3 bases and J by 7 bases, with 9 bases left in between. The CDR3 region is CASSASKNTQYF. The CDR3 DNA is TGTGCCAGCAGCGCTTCTAAAAATACGCAGTATTTT.

The V and J genes are TRBV4-2 and TRBJ1-2, with D hard to call. V was cut by 0 bases and J by 5 bases, with 13 bases left in between. The CDR3 length is 15 residues. Germline CDR1 LGHNA, CDR2 YNFKEQ. In DNA, the CDR3 is TGTGCCAGCAGCCAAGATGATAAAGCTGAGTATGGCTACACCTTC. Translating it yields CASSQDDKAEYGYTF.

The chain couples TRBV24-1 to TRBJ2-3; 9 nucleotides match TRBD1. Losses at the gene ends were 5 bases for V and 2 bases for J; bases not matched to a gene: 7. CDR1 is KGHDR, CDR2 SFDVKD, per germline. The CDR3 spans 16 residues. CDR3 nucleotides: TGTGCCACCAGTGGCCCGGGACAGGGACTCACAGATACGCAGTATTTT. It specifies CATSGPGQGLTDTQYF.

The genes are TRBV11-2 and TRBJ1-3; no definite D call. The V end was cut by 0 bases, the J end by 4 bases, with 13 bases between. The CDR3 is made up of 16 amino acids. Germline values: CDR1 SGHAT, CDR2 FQNNGV. The CDR3 here is CASSLDRAELGNTIYF. The CDR3 bases are TGTGCCAGCAGCTTAGATCGCGCCGAACTGGGAAACACCATATATTTT.

The chain employs TRBV5-6 and TRBJ1-1; no clear D gene. Germline lookup yields CDR1 SGHDT and CDR2 YYEEEE. The CDR3 contains 13 residues. The V end lost 4 bases, the J end lost 3 bases, and 10 bases lay between the germline ends. CDR3 DNA sequence: TGTGCCAGCAGCACAGCCCTGTACACTGAAGCTTTCTTT. It is translated as CASSTALYTEAFF.